The 9 T cell receptor beta chains below all came from one sample that was sequenced in a study of cytomegalovirus exposure and HLA in healthy donors. The PCR employed 60 Vbeta primers together with 13 Jbeta primers. Sequencing used immunoSEQ multiplex PCR; TCRdb keeps in-frame clones, though not all of them. The repertoire includes 150,000 or so clones, 85% of them detected once, and more than 2% sits in the top ten. Source material: PBMCs. These receptors came from a man aged 18 to 30 in good health and CMV-seropositive.

This clone appeared a single time. CDR3 sequence reads: CASSLAGRDRTDSNQPQHF. In nucleotides, the CDR3 is TGTGCCAGCAGCTTAGCGGGCCGGGACAGGACCGATAGCAATCAGCCCCAGCATTTT. J is TRBJ1-5 and V is TRBV7-6, with 8 nucleotides matching TRBD1. Germline V CDR1 and CDR2: SGHVS, FNYEAQ. The CDR3 extends over 19 amino acids. The trim removed 0 bases at V and 0 bases at J, leaving 10 bases unmatched. The full variable domain, its missing parts supplied by reference TRBV7-6 and TRBJ1-5, is GAGVSQSPRYKVTKRGQDVALRCDPISGHVSLYWYRQALGQGPEFLTYFNYEAQQDKSGLPNDRFSAERPEGSISTLTIQRTEQRDSAMYRCASSLAGRDRTDSNQPQHFGDGTRLSIL.

The J gene is TRBJ2-6, the V gene TRBV5-1, with unresolved D. The germline gives CDR1 SGHRS, CDR2 YFSETQ. The CDR3 sequence is 15 residues long. Deletions cut 3 bases from V and 2 bases from J, with 9 bases between. CDR3 sequence (DNA): TGCGCCAGCAGCTCTTCAGGCACTGGGGCCAACGTCCTGACTTTC. It translates to CASSSSGTGANVLTF.

V usage is TRBV2 and J usage is TRBJ2-3, with a weak D call TRBD1 (5 bases). V was trimmed by 6 bases and J by 1 base, leaving 17 bases between them. The CDR3 has 16 residues. Germline CDR1 and CDR2: SNHLY and FYNNEI. Here the CDR3 reads CASSPVMGLGTDTQYF. The CDR3 DNA is TGTGCCAGCAGCCCGGTCATGGGGCTTGGCACAGATACGCAGTATTTT.

The CDR3 here is CASSLVQGTEAFF. DNA for the CDR3: TGTGCCAGCAGCTTAGTCCAGGGGACTGAAGCTTTCTTT. V is TRBV11-2 and J is TRBJ1-1, with TRBD1 as a possible D gene (6 bases). V lost 1 base and J lost 5, with 8 bases in between. CDR3 length: 13 residues. In germline, CDR1 is SGHAT, CDR2 FQNNGV.

The CDR3 is CASSPRDTSNYGYTF. The CDR3 region has the DNA TGTGCCAGCAGCCCCAGGGACACCTCTAACTATGGCTACACCTTC. V and J are TRBV5-5 and TRBJ1-2; a possible D gene is TRBD1 (6 bases). V lost 4 bases, J lost 0 bases, and 13 bases lay in between. The germline V gene encodes CDR1 SGHKS and CDR2 YYEKEE (reference sequence). The CDR3 covers 15 residues.

V and J are TRBV27 and TRBJ2-7; TRBD2 is a possible D gene (6 bases). The CDR3 contains 15 residues. The V and J ends lost 6 bases and 7 bases respectively, with 22 bases between them. The V gene's germline CDR1 is MNHEY and CDR2 SMNVEV (reference sequence). The CDR3 is CASSPSRLLGSEQYF. For the CDR3, the DNA is TGTGCCAGCAGCCCCAGCCGACTCCTCGGGAGTGAGCAGTACTTC.

The chain links TRBV5-1 to TRBJ1-1; TRBD1 is a possible D gene (5 bases). CDR3 length equals 15 residues. Germline V gene sequence: CDR1 SGHRS, CDR2 YFSETQ. Trimming stripped 3 bases from V and 0 bases from J, with 12 bases between. The CDR3 spells CASSSLGGVNTEAFF. The CDR3 region has the DNA TGCGCCAGCAGCTCCCTGGGGGGTGTGAACACTGAAGCTTTCTTT. The full variable domain, completed using reference TRBV5-1 and TRBJ1-1, is KAGVTQTPRYLIKTRGQQVTLSCSPISGHRSVSWYQQTPGQGLQFLFEYFSETQRNKGNFPGRFSGRQFSNSRSEMNVSTLELGDSALYLCASSSLGGVNTEAFFGQGTRLTVV.

The chain employs TRBV6-5 and TRBJ1-1; D is possibly TRBD1 (5 bases). This CDR3 is 13 amino acids long. Trimming removed 6 bases from V and 4 bases from J, with 12 bases in between. CDR1 MNHEY and CDR2 SVGAGI come from the germline V gene. CDR3 DNA: TGTGCCAGCAGCCTCCTGGGGGGCACTGAAGCTTTCTTT. Translated, it gives CASSLLGGTEAFF.

The CDR3 region has the DNA TGTGCCAGTAGTATCGCCGGGACACTTAACACTGAAGCTTTCTTT. Its translation: CASSIAGTLNTEAFF. This chain connects TRBV19 to TRBJ1-1; D is possibly TRBD1 (6 bases). Germline V lookup: CDR1 LNHDA, CDR2 SQIVND (reference sequence). V shed 3 bases and J shed 2 bases, with 13 bases lying between them. The CDR3 has 15 amino acids.